Here is one TCR beta chain with its context. The antigen remains unidentified. The data derive from a study of cytomegalovirus exposure and HLA in healthy donors. The wider study: Among the 400 or so donors who were genotyped, roughly 85% fell in the genetic ancestry cluster that is associated with self-reported Caucasian donors.

Study findings and constraints: In a later analysis, TCR beta V- and J-gene trimming showed a link to a missense DCLRE1C variant. From TCR beta sequences, most subjects' HLA-A and HLA-B alleles were reportedly predicted accurately.

Researchers ran the PCR with 60 Vbeta and 13 Jbeta primers. The method was immunoSEQ multiplex PCR; TCRdb's version includes in-frame clones alone and lacks a portion of them. This sample has around 150,000 clones; around four fifths occur once, and the top ten carry 2% to 2.5%. The CDR3 is 13 amino acids. CDR1 and CDR2 from the germline V gene are LGHNA and YNFKEQ. The V gene end was trimmed by 3 bases and the J gene end by 8 bases; junction bases not matched to a gene: 3. The clonotype comes from a boy younger than 10 in good health and CMV-seronegative. This sequence joins TRBV4-2 and TRBJ2-1, with 8 bases identical to TRBD1. The specimen was PBMCs. The CDR3 nucleotides are TGTGCCAGCAGCCACACAGGGGGTCATGAGCAGTTCTTC. Translating it yields CASSHTGGHEQFF.